This T cell receptor beta chain came from a study of T cell repertoires in cytomegalovirus infection. For the study at large: Matching HLA type, along with CMV infection, was indicated by public TCR beta signatures.

Regarding this clonotype: As yet, its antigen is unknown.

Whole-study findings and limits: HLA-C-restricted CMV clonotypes gave the most frequent clonotype in two of eight donors.

MiXCR, applied by TCRdb to the reads, yields one record per CDR3 protein. The sample includes about 740,000 distinct CDR3 sequences, about a third seen only once; the top ten take roughly 2.8%. CDR3 length equals 16 residues. The germline V gene encodes CDR1 MGHDK and CDR2 SYGVNS. J gave up 5 bases and V 3 bases, and 11 bases lay outside the gene matches. Sequencing was carried out using PBMCs. This TCR derives from a human donor in good health (CMV status not recorded). Some clones in this sample may be carry-over from other donors' samples. The rearrangement uses TRBV25-1 and TRBJ1-2, with 8 bases identical to TRBD1. For the CDR3, the DNA is TGTGCCAGCAGTGACAGGGGGCGGTTTTTTCCTTATGGCTACACCTTC. It yields the protein CASSDRGRFFPYGYTF.